Below, one TCR beta chain is given with its context. Its antigen is not identified. This record belongs to a study of identical twins. Findings of the study overall: While abundant cord blood beta clonotypes carried fewer insertions, memory repertoires showed no such pattern.

Through template switching, a universal primer site was introduced, and the cDNA contained unique molecular identifiers. One entry per CDR3 protein, called by TCRdb with MiXCR from the 5' RACE reads. There are 1.5 million to 2 million distinct CDR3 sequences in the sample; less than 35% occur only once, and over 0.25% lies in the top ten. The germline gives CDR1 MGHRA, CDR2 YSYEKL. The CDR3 consists of 12 residues. V lost 4 bases and J lost 13, with 14 bases in between. The TCR was taken from a newborn girl in good health. This rearrangement joins TRBV4-1 to TRBJ2-1, with D tentatively TRBD2 (6 bases). Sequencing was done on a sample of cord blood. The DNA of the CDR3 is TGCGCCAGCAGCCCTTTGCCCGGGAGCCAGTTCTTC. This translates into CASSPLPGSQFF.